What follows is one T cell receptor (beta chain) and its context. The antigen is not known. The data are from a study of T cell repertoires in cytomegalovirus infection. Whole-study findings and limits: HLA-C-restricted CMV clonotypes gave the most frequent clonotype in two of eight donors.

Each CDR3 protein gets one entry after TCRdb re-called the reads with MiXCR. The table includes more than 250,000 distinct CDR3 sequences, around 25% detected once. V lost 4 bases and J lost 3; bases outside the gene matches: 10. The CDR3 has 17 residues. Germline-derived CDR1 and CDR2 are SGDLS and YYNGEE. Here the sequenced sample was cultured PBMCs, taken from culture after CMV antigen stimulation. The receptor comes from a human donor in good health (CMV status not recorded). Some clones in this sample may be carry-over from other donors' samples. The chain recombines TRBV9 with TRBJ2-1; 10 bases agree with TRBD2. The CDR3 sequence: CASSLREREGLYNEQFF. The CDR3 DNA follows: TGTGCCAGCAGCCTACGGGAGCGGGAGGGCCTCTACAATGAGCAGTTCTTC.